Presented here are 9 T cell receptor beta chains from one specimen sequenced in a study of cytomegalovirus exposure and HLA in healthy donors. Primers for the PCR totalled 60 Vbeta and 13 Jbeta. Repertoires were generated with immunoSEQ multiplex PCR, while TCRdb's copy carries only in-frame clones and drops some. The repertoire holds about 170,000 clones, roughly 76% seen once, with about 2% in the top ten. The sample comprised PBMCs. The origin of the receptors is a male donor in good health and CMV-seronegative.

This chain uses TRBV11-2 with TRBJ1-6; no reliable D call. From germline, CDR1 is SGHAT and CDR2 FQNNGV. This CDR3 is built from 13 residues. With 5 bases removed from V and 7 bases from J, the gap between germline ends came to 9 bases. The CDR3 protein is CASSQTGNSPLHF. The CDR3 coding sequence is TGTGCCAGCAGCCAGACGGGGAATTCACCCCTCCACTTT.

The chain couples TRBV7-9 to TRBJ2-3, with 8 bases identical to TRBD1. Losses at the gene ends were 6 bases for V and 2 bases for J; bases not matched to a gene: 10. CDR1 and CDR2 (germline): SEHNR, FQNEAQ (reference sequence). This CDR3 is built from 16 residues. The CDR3 coding sequence is TGTGCCAGCAGTACCGGGACAGGCTCGCCCACAGATACGCAGTATTTT. Encoded protein: CASSTGTGSPTDTQYF.

The chain joins TRBV5-1 to TRBJ2-2; possible D gene TRBD2, 5 bases. CDR3 length equals 15 residues. V shed 3 bases and J shed 0 bases, with 9 bases lying between them. Germline-derived CDR1 and CDR2 are SGHRS and YFSETQ. CDR3 region: CASSSRGPNTGELFF. CDR3 coding DNA: TGCGCCAGCAGCTCCAGAGGGCCGAACACCGGGGAGCTGTTTTTT.

The sample holds a few counts of this clone. The rearrangement uses TRBV2 and TRBJ2-7; the D gene is possibly TRBD2 (5 bases). V was pared by 4 bases and J by 2 bases, with 21 bases between. This CDR3 is 17 amino acids long. Germline V gene data show CDR1 as SNHLY and CDR2 as FYNNEI. The CDR3 is CASSGVWAGPDPYEQYF. The CDR3 region has the DNA TGTGCCAGCAGTGGTGTCTGGGCGGGCCCCGACCCCTACGAGCAGTACTTC.

This clone was detected once. The CDR3 here is CASSPPTWAGYSKNIQYF. DNA of the CDR3: TGTGCCAGCTCACCCCCGACTTGGGCGGGGTACTCAAAAAACATTCAGTACTTC. V is TRBV18 and J is TRBJ2-4; D is perhaps TRBD2 (6 bases). The germline CDR1 and CDR2 sequences are KGHSH and LQKENI. With 3 bases removed from V and 4 bases from J, the gap between germline ends came to 22 bases. The CDR3 sequence is 18 residues long.

The chain combines TRBV12-5 with TRBJ2-5; 10 positions agree with TRBD1. Germline lookup yields CDR1 LGHNT and CDR2 FRNRAP. With V trimmed by 5 bases and J by 2 bases, 2 bases remained unmatched. The CDR3 is made up of 14 amino acids. The CDR3 here is CASGRDRGQETQYF. For the CDR3, the DNA is TGTGCTAGTGGTCGGGACAGGGGACAAGAGACCCAGTACTTC.

The V gene is TRBV2, the J gene TRBJ1-1; 7 bases map to TRBD1. CDR1 is SNHLY and CDR2 is FYNNEI in the germline V gene. Trimming cost V 6 bases and J 4 bases; bases outside gene matches: 11. This CDR3 comprises 15 residues. CDR3 protein: CASRGDSMIGTEAFF. The CDR3 nucleotides are TGTGCCAGCAGGGGGGACAGTATGATCGGCACTGAAGCTTTCTTT. The whole variable domain, remainder taken from reference TRBV2 and TRBJ1-1, is EPEVTQTPSHQVTQMGQEVILRCVPISNHLYFYWYRQILGQKVEFLVSFYNNEISEKSEIFDDQFSVERPDGSNFTLKIRSTKLEDSAMYFCASRGDSMIGTEAFFGQGTRLTVV.

The chain employs TRBV2 and TRBJ2-7; TRBD2 is a possible D gene (6 bases). The germline CDR1 and CDR2 sequences are SNHLY and FYNNEI. The CDR3 is 15 amino acids. V lost 2 bases and J lost 3, with 14 bases in between. Here the CDR3 reads CASSERRGGIYEQYF. The CDR3 coding sequence is TGTGCCAGCAGTGAAAGGCGGGGAGGTATCTACGAGCAGTACTTC.

This chain joins TRBV7-6 and TRBJ1-6, with 9 positions matching TRBD1. The J segment lost 4 bases and the V segment lost 5 bases, leaving 15 bases of the junction unmatched. CDR1 and CDR2 (germline): SGHVS, FNYEAQ. The CDR3 covers 19 residues. In DNA, the CDR3 is TGTGCCAGCAGCCCCACGACAGGGGGTCGGTCCGCTTATAATTCACCCCTCCACTTT. This translates into CASSPTTGGRSAYNSPLHF.